Listed below are T cell receptor beta chains from one sample, sequenced in a study of shared clonotypes between healthy human individuals. Sequencing was performed with immunoSEQ multiplex PCR; in TCRdb, only in-frame clones are kept and a portion is missing. In the table there are around 1,000,000 clones, approximately 80% of which are singletons. The sample comprised memory CD4+ T cells from PBMCs. The receptors were sampled from a man aged 18 to 30 in good health. Some clones in this sample may be carry-over from other donors' samples. Each CDR3 is given without its conserved first and last residue. Size is omitted from some rows. Given values are once, few, many or a class for expanded clones.

TRBJ2-7 NA TRBV4-2 ASSQDLRARLIREQY
TRBJ2-7 once TRBV11-2 ASSLGGTVTYEQY
TRBJ1-2 once TRBV29-1 SVKNRPDYGYT
TRBJ2-7 NA TRBV25-1 ASSDRQVGEQY
TRBJ2-3 NA TRBV12-5 ASGLVVGGASDTQY
TRBJ2-6 NA TRBV5-6 ASSLVEAGANVLT
TRBJ2-1 NA TRBV5-1 ASSATGTGGYNEQF
TRBJ2-7 NA TRBV30 AGKKTGISYEQY
TRBJ1-2 NA TRBV5-5 ASSLPGQGFGYT
TRBJ2-7 NA TRBV28 ASSAQGRDEQY
TRBJ2-1 NA TRBV11-1 ASSLAGTNYNEQF
TRBJ2-7 NA TRBV10-2 ASSVLAGANGEQY
TRBJ2-1 few TRBV4-1 ASSQDRGRDEQF
TRBJ2-3 NA TRBV14 ASSQRTPSAQDTQY
TRBJ2-1 once TRBV6-6 ASSLTSGSFQF
TRBJ2-7 NA TRBV29-1 STGLAGGGEQY
TRBJ1-5 NA TRBV15 ATSREEHWGYSNQPQH
TRBJ2-2 NA TRBV7-3 ASSPGRGDTGELF
TRBJ2-3 many TRBV7-3 ASSRSGPGDTQY
TRBJ2-7 NA TRBV9 ASSRDERASYEQY
TRBJ2-1 NA TRBV10-3 AATPVGGPNEQF
TRBJ1-6 NA TRBV6-5 ASSYSRVGGNSPLH
TRBJ1-3 NA TRBV11-2 ASSPTPRGNTIY
TRBJ2-3 NA TRBV25-1 ASSRRDTQY
TRBJ2-2 NA TRBV28 ASIAGGVPGELF
TRBJ1-1 NA TRBV10-3 AISEGLEAF
TRBJ2-6 NA TRBV5-6 ASSLGQSSGANVLT
TRBJ1-6 NA TRBV13 ASSTQQGRNSPLH
TRBJ1-2 NA TRBV7-3 ASSPDPNYGYT
TRBJ2-1 once TRBV6-5 ASTRGNEQF
TRBJ1-2 few TRBV28 ASSSPTGTYYGYT
TRBJ2-3 NA TRBV7-3 ASSRTGPADTQY
TRBJ1-1 NA TRBV27 ASSQPTLNTEAF
TRBJ1-4 NA TRBV7-9 ASSYYGVGEKLF
TRBJ1-4 NA TRBV5-1 ASRPTADNEKLF
TRBJ2-3 NA TRBV28 ASTTGGSTDTQY
TRBJ2-7 NA TRBV11-2 ASSLERAGGPSNEQY
TRBJ1-3 NA TRBV4-3 ASSSHVVRSGNTIY
TRBJ2-5 NA TRBV18 ASSRSLAQWGETQY